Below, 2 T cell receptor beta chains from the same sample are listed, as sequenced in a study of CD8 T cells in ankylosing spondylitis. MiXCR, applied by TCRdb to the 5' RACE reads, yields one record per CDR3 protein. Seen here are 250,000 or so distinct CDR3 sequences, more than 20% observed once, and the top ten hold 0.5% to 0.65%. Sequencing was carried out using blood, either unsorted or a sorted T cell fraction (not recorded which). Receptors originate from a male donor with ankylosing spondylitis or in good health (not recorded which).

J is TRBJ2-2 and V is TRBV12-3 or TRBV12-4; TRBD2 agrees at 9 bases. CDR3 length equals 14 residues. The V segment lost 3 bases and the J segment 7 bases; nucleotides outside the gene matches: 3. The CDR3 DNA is TGTGCCAGCAGTTTTAGGCGGGAGGGCGGGGAGCTGTTTTTT. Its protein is CASSFRREGGELFF.

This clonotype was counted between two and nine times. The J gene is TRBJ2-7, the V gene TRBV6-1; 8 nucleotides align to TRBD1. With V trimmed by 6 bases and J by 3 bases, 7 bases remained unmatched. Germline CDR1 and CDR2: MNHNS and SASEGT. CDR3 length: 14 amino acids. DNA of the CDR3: TGTGCCAGCAGAACCGGGACAGGCCTCTACGAGCAGTACTTC. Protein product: CASRTGTGLYEQYF.